The 5 T cell receptor beta chains presented below share a single source sample, sequenced in a study of OX40 agonist ivuxolimab in advanced cancers. The data were produced by immunoSEQ multiplex PCR, yet TCRdb's version contains in-frame clones alone and is incomplete. The sample records 65,000 to 85,000 clones, approximately 92% being singletons. Sample: CD4+ or CD8+ T cells sorted from blood, taken in a trial of the OX40 agonist ivuxolimab. These receptor sequences come from an adult with an advanced solid tumor such as melanoma, head and neck, liver or kidney cancer.

This clone was counted a single time. The chain couples TRBV27 to TRBJ1-1, with D uncertain. Trimming cost V 2 bases and J 5 bases, with 12 bases left between them. Germline assignment: CDR1 MNHEY and CDR2 SMNVEV (reference sequence). There are 14 residues in the CDR3. The CDR3 DNA is TGTGCCAGCAGTTTAGGCGGGTCAGGTACTGAAGCTTTCTTT. It specifies CASSLGGSGTEAFF.

This sequence joins TRBV5-6 and TRBJ1-2; D is ambiguous. V was clipped by 2 bases and J by 2 bases, with 10 bases between them. The germline gives CDR1 SGHDT, CDR2 YYEEEE. The CDR3 contains 14 residues. CDR3 protein: CASSFPESNYGYTF. CDR3 sequence (DNA): TGTGCCAGCAGCTTCCCCGAGTCCAACTATGGCTACACCTTC.

The rearrangement uses TRBV4-2 and TRBJ2-1; 15 bases are shared with TRBD2. Germline values: CDR1 LGHNA, CDR2 YNFKEQ. Trimming took 3 bases from V and 7 from J; bases not matched to a gene: 4. CDR3 size: 16 residues. The chain's CDR3 is CASSHRTSGGANEQFF. The CDR3 nucleotides read TGTGCCAGCAGCCACCGGACTAGCGGGGGGGCGAATGAGCAGTTCTTC.

Regarding this clone: Distinct nucleotide sequences in the sample also encode this CDR3. The chain is built from TRBV18 and TRBJ1-2; 7 bases are shared with TRBD1. Germline V gives CDR1 KGHSH, CDR2 LQKENI. V shed 3 bases, J shed 0 bases, and the junction held 4 bases outside the gene matches. The CDR3 length is 15 residues. The CDR3 coding sequence is TGTGCCAGCTCACCGAACAGGGGAGCTAACTATGGCTACACCTTC. Amino acid sequence: CASSPNRGANYGYTF.

This clone was seen only once. The chain carries TRBV18 and TRBJ1-4; D is possibly TRBD1 (5 bases). V dropped 6 bases and J dropped 8 bases, with 13 bases sitting between them. Germline V gene lookup returns CDR1 KGHSH and CDR2 LQKENI. The CDR3 sequence is 13 residues long. The CDR3 loop is CASSVIREEKLFF. The CDR3 DNA sequence: TGTGCCAGCTCCGTAATCAGGGAAGAAAAACTGTTTTTT.